One and the same sample provided the 21 T cell receptor beta chains below, sequenced in a study of identifying expanded T cells in peripheral blood. Some clones are missing from TCRdb's copy, which holds only in-frame ones; the method was immunoSEQ multiplex PCR. This table holds around 100,000 clones, roughly 90% found once. What was sequenced was blood. These receptor sequences come from a person aged 18 to 70 in good health.

In nucleotides, the CDR3 is TGTGCCAGCAGCTTGGAGGTAGGGGTTCAATGGGACGAGCAGTACTTC. Translating it yields CASSLEVGVQWDEQYF. The V gene is TRBV7-6, the J gene TRBJ2-7; D tentatively reads TRBD1 or TRBD2 (5 bases each). V gave up 3 bases and J gave up 5 bases, with 20 bases separating them. Per germline, CDR1 SGHVS and CDR2 FNYEAQ. The CDR3 contains 16 residues. Full variable domain (remainder filled in from reference TRBV7-6 and TRBJ2-7): GAGVSQSPRYKVTKRGQDVALRCDPISGHVSLYWYRQALGQGPEFLTYFNYEAQQDKSGLPNDRFSAERPEGSISTLTIQRTEQRDSAMYRCASSLEVGVQWDEQYFGPGTRLTVT.

This clone appeared once. The chain couples TRBV7-7 to TRBJ2-3, with D unresolved. Germline CDR1 reads SSHAT; CDR2 reads FNYEAQ (reference sequence). The CDR3 length is 15 residues. Between the trimmed V and J ends, which lost 5 bases and 2 bases, there was a span of 14 bases. The CDR3 DNA reads as TGTGCCAGCAGCCCCACGCCTTCCCACACAGATACGCAGTATTTT. It translates to CASSPTPSHTDTQYF.

The V gene is TRBV7-9, the J gene TRBJ2-7; 7 bases are a match to TRBD2. The CDR3 runs 13 residues. Germline CDR1 and CDR2: SEHNR and FQNEAQ (reference sequence). Trimming cost V 1 base and J 4 bases; bases outside gene matches: 1. The CDR3 region has the DNA TGTGCCAGCAGCTTAGTGGGGGGGTACGAGCAGTACTTC. Protein: CASSLVGGYEQYF.

The chain links TRBV27 to TRBJ2-3; D uncertain. V lost 2 bases, J lost 4 bases, and 1 base lay in between. This CDR3 has 11 residues. Germline-derived CDR1 and CDR2 are MNHEY and SMNVEV (reference sequence). This chain's CDR3 is CASSLADTQYF. CDR3 nucleotides: TGTGCCAGCAGTTTAGCAGATACGCAGTATTTT.

This clone was counted a few times. This chain joins TRBV19 and TRBJ1-2, with D perhaps matching TRBD1 (6 bases). This CDR3 spans 15 amino acids. Germline V CDR1 and CDR2: LNHDA, SQIVND (reference sequence). Trimming took 5 bases from V and 6 from J, leaving 19 bases between them. The CDR3 DNA sequence: TGTGCCAGTAGTCCGGAACAGGGTGATTTCGATGGCTACACCTTC. It codes for CASSPEQGDFDGYTF.

This rearrangement joins TRBV7-8 to TRBJ1-2; D possibly corresponds to TRBD1 (5 bases). Germline V gives CDR1 SGHVS, CDR2 FQNEAQ. This CDR3 has 17 amino acids. V lost 4 bases and J 4 bases, leaving 22 bases between the germline ends. The CDR3 DNA reads as TGTGCCAGCAGCTCCAAATATGTGGGGGAGGGGTCCTATGGCTACACCTTC. The encoded protein is CASSSKYVGEGSYGYTF. The complete variable domain, with remaining parts taken from reference TRBV7-8 and TRBJ1-2, reads GAGVSQSPRYKVAKRGQDVALRCDPISGHVSLFWYQQALGQGPEFLTYFQNEAQLDKSGLPSDRFFAERPEGSVSTLKIQRTQQEDSAVYLCASSSKYVGEGSYGYTFGSGTRLTVV.

The genes are TRBV28 and TRBJ2-7; D remains ambiguous. The CDR3 consists of 12 residues. CDR1 is MDHEN and CDR2 is SYDVKM in the germline V gene. Between the trimmed V and J ends, which lost 7 bases and 4 bases, there was a span of 11 bases. CDR3 bases: TGTGCCAGCAACCGTTGGAGTTACGAGCAGTACTTC. It is translated as CASNRWSYEQYF.

This sequence joins TRBV7-9 and TRBJ2-7; 7 nucleotides align to TRBD2. The CDR3 consists of 16 residues. CDR1 is SEHNR and CDR2 is FQNEAQ in the germline V gene (reference sequence). V lost 4 bases and J lost 0; bases outside the gene matches: 9. CDR3 sequence: CASSSTWGGNSYEQYF. The CDR3 bases are TGTGCCAGCAGCTCTACTTGGGGGGGAAACTCCTACGAGCAGTACTTC.

The rearrangement links TRBV7-2 to TRBJ1-4; D not certain. V lost 6 bases and J lost 5, with 13 bases in between. The germline CDR1 and CDR2 sequences are SGHTA and FQGNSA. This CDR3 has 14 residues. The DNA of the CDR3 is TGTGCCAGCAGTACATACGGAGGGAATGAAAAACTGTTTTTT. The encoded protein is CASSTYGGNEKLFF.

J is TRBJ1-2 and V is TRBV6-5; the D gene is possibly TRBD1 (5 bases). Between the trimmed V and J ends, which lost 4 bases and 6 bases, there was a span of 6 bases. This CDR3 has 11 amino acids. Germline CDR1 MNHEY, CDR2 SVGAGI. CDR3 in DNA: TGTGCCAGCAGTTCCAGGGATGGCTACACCTTC. It yields the protein CASSSRDGYTF.

This sequence joins TRBV7-2 and TRBJ2-3; D not resolved. The CDR3 is 15 amino acids. The ends were cut back, 6 bases at V and 6 bases at J, with 19 bases in the middle. The germline CDR1 and CDR2 sequences are SGHTA and FQGNSA. The CDR3 sequence: CASRRSGSALDTQYF. In DNA form, the CDR3 reads TGTGCCAGCAGACGTAGTGGGTCAGCTCTCGATACGCAGTATTTT.

This clone was observed a few times. CDR3 protein: CASSDSMLTDEQYF. CDR3 nucleotide sequence: TGTGCCAGTAGTGACAGTATGTTGACCGACGAGCAGTACTTC. The chain couples TRBV19 to TRBJ2-7; possibly TRBD1 for D (5 bases). The CDR3 length is 14 residues. CDR1 LNHDA and CDR2 SQIVND come from the germline V gene (reference sequence). V shed 5 bases and J shed 5 bases, with 16 bases lying between them.

The rearrangement joins TRBV29-1 to TRBJ1-1; D call uncertain. The CDR3 spans 13 residues. CDR1 and CDR2 from the germline V gene are SQVTM and ANQGSEA. V was trimmed by 7 bases and J by 1 base, leaving 13 bases between them. In nucleotides, the CDR3 is TGCAGCGCCCAAGAGGCGGCGAACACTGAAGCTTTCTTT. Translating gives CSAQEAANTEAFF. Full variable domain (outside the CDR3, taken from reference TRBV29-1 and TRBJ1-1): SAVISQKPSRDICQRGTSLTIQCQVDSQVTMMFWYRQQPGQSLTLIATANQGSEATYESGFVIDKFPISRPNLTFSTLTVSNMSPEDSSIYLCSAQEAANTEAFFGQGTRLTVV.

J is TRBJ2-7 and V is TRBV30; the D gene could be TRBD1 or TRBD2 (5 bases each). The V end lost 4 bases, the J end lost 1 base, and 17 bases lay between the germline ends. The germline V gene has CDR1 GTSNPN and CDR2 SVGIG (reference sequence). The CDR3 length is 15 residues. CDR3 bases: TGTGCCTGGACTCGGAGCTCGGGGCTTTCCTACGAGCAGTACTTC. This translates into CAWTRSSGLSYEQYF.

The chain combines TRBV4-3 with TRBJ1-6, with 11 bases matching TRBD1. Germline trimming cut 4 bases from V and 8 bases from J; bases unmatched to any gene: 4. The germline V gene has CDR1 LGHNA and CDR2 YSLEER. The CDR3 loop spans 15 amino acids. DNA of the CDR3: TGCGCCAGCAGCCGACAGGGACAGGGGGATTCACCCCTCCACTTT. It codes for CASSRQGQGDSPLHF.

This clone has ten or more counts. The chain carries TRBV4-2 and TRBJ1-2; weak D call: TRBD1 (5 bases). From germline, CDR1 is LGHNA and CDR2 YNFKEQ. V was trimmed by 0 bases and J by 1 base, leaving 9 bases between them. The CDR3 consists of 15 residues. The CDR3 loop is CASSQDPGRNYGYTF. CDR3 DNA sequence: TGTGCCAGCAGCCAAGATCCGGGACGTAACTATGGCTACACCTTC.

The chain couples TRBV19 to TRBJ1-5; no reliable D call. The CDR3 is 12 residues long. Germline CDR1 and CDR2: LNHDA and SQIVND (reference sequence). V shed 7 bases and J shed 4 bases, with 8 bases lying between them. CDR3 sequence (DNA): TGTGCCAGTACCACAAGTAATCAGCCCCAGCATTTT. It codes for CASTTSNQPQHF.

A few counts support this clone. V is TRBV14 and J is TRBJ1-6, with unresolved D. Trimming pared 1 base from V and 7 bases from J, leaving 26 bases between. CDR3 size: 20 residues. In germline, CDR1 is SGHDN, CDR2 FVKESK. The CDR3 nucleotides are TGTGCCAGCAGCCAAGGGCCGCCTATGAGGTACCGGGTCCCAAATTCACCCCTCCACTTT. Encoded protein: CASSQGPPMRYRVPNSPLHF. The full variable domain, in which reference TRBV14 and TRBJ1-6 provide the parts outside the CDR3, is EAGVTQFPSHSVIEKGQTVTLRCDPISGHDNLYWYRRVMGKEIKFLLHFVKESKQDESGMPNNRFLAERTGGTYSTLKVQPAELEDSGVYFCASSQGPPMRYRVPNSPLHFGNGTRLTVT.

V gene TRBV7-6 combines with J gene TRBJ2-2; no reliable D call. Trimming cost V 0 bases and J 6 bases, with 11 bases left between them. Looked up from germline, CDR1 is SGHVS and CDR2 is FNYEAQ. The length of the CDR3 is 15 residues. The CDR3 reads CASSLATPPPGELFF. The DNA of the CDR3 is TGTGCCAGCAGCTTAGCGACACCTCCGCCCGGGGAGCTGTTTTTT.

The chain links TRBV7-2 to TRBJ1-1; D is perhaps TRBD1 (5 bases). The CDR3 has 15 amino acids. V lost 2 bases, J lost 1 base, and 11 bases lay in between. Germline lookup yields CDR1 SGHTA and CDR2 FQGNSA. The CDR3 DNA follows: TGTGCCAGCAGCTTACAGGGTAGGGGGAACACTGAAGCTTTCTTT. It is translated as CASSLQGRGNTEAFF.

The J gene is TRBJ2-5, the V gene TRBV6-1; no reliable D call. V was clipped by 3 bases and J by 5 bases, with 13 bases between them. CDR1 is MNHNS and CDR2 is SASEGT in the germline V gene. This CDR3 contains 14 residues. The CDR3 DNA reads as TGTGCCAGCAGTGACGTTGGCTCGCCCGAGACCCAGTACTTC. Translated, it gives CASSDVGSPETQYF.